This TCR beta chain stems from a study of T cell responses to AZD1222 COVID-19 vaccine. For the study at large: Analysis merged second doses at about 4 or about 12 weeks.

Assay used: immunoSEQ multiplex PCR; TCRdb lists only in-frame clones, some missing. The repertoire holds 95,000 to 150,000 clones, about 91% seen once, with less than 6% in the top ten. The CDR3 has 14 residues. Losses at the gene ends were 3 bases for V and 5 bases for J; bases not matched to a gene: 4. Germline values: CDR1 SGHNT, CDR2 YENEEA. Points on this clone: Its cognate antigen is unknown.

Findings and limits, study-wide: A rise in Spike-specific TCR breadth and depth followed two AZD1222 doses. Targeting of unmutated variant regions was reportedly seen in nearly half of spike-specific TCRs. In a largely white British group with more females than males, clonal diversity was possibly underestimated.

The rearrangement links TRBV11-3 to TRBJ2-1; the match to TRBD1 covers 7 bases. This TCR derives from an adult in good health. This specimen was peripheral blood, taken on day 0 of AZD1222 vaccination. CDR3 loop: CASSLGQTNNEQFF. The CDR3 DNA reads TGTGCCAGCAGCTTGGGACAGACTAACAATGAGCAGTTCTTC. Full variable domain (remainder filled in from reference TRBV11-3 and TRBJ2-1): EAGVVQSPRYKIIEKKQPVAFWCNPISGHNTLYWYLQNLGQGPELLIRYENEEAVDDSQLPKDRFSAERLKGVDSTLKIQPAELGDSAVYLCASSLGQTNNEQFFGPGTRLTVL.